Below, 25 T cell receptor beta chains from the same sample are listed, as sequenced in a study of a mutant IDH1 vaccine in newly diagnosed glioma. As for time point: week 47, end of study. It was 300 ug of mutant IDH1 20-mer peptide that made up each vaccine dose, given with topical imiquimod. These receptors have no known antigen. Clones were read by immunoSEQ multiplex PCR, and TCRdb kept only the in-frame ones, dropping some. This table has 75,000 to 95,000 clones, roughly 91% appearing once. The source material was PBMCs, sampled from a glioma patient whose treatment included an IDH1 peptide vaccine. Receptor source: a woman aged 45-65 years with glioma.

This chain connects TRBV6-1 to TRBJ2-4; D is unclear. Germline V CDR1 and CDR2: MNHNS, SASEGT. With 4 bases removed from V and 0 bases from J, the gap between germline ends came to 10 bases. The CDR3 has 15 amino acids. CDR3 amino acids: CASSVSGLAKNIQYF. The DNA for the CDR3 is TGTGCCAGCAGTGTCTCGGGCTTAGCCAAAAACATTCAGTACTTC.

The J gene is TRBJ2-7, the V gene TRBV11-2; 10 bases agree with TRBD2. Unmatched junction bases numbered 13, after V lost 7 bases and J lost 4 bases. The CDR3 spans 16 residues. Germline V gene sequence: CDR1 SGHAT, CDR2 FQNNGV. The CDR3 DNA is TGTGCCAGCACCGAGCGGGGGGGGTTTTACCTTTACGAGCAGTACTTC. Translation gives CASTERGGFYLYEQYF.

J is TRBJ2-1 and V is TRBV13; TRBD1 might be the D (6 bases). The CDR3 is made up of 15 amino acids. Trimming left V 1 base short and J 4 bases short, with 11 bases between. The germline V gene encodes CDR1 PRHDT and CDR2 FYEKMQ (reference sequence). CDR3 region: CASSLAGVGYNEQFF. DNA for the CDR3: TGTGCCAGCAGCTTAGCAGGGGTCGGTTACAATGAGCAGTTCTTC.

This sequence joins TRBV27 and TRBJ2-7, with a weak D call TRBD2 (6 bases). Trimming left V 9 bases short and J 0 bases short, with 9 bases between. Germline V gene sequence: CDR1 MNHEY, CDR2 SMNVEV (reference sequence). The CDR3 consists of 12 residues. The CDR3 sequence is CASGGNSYEQYF. Here the CDR3 DNA reads TGTGCCAGTGGAGGGAACTCCTACGAGCAGTACTTC.

The rearrangement joins TRBV11-1 to TRBJ2-5; 10 bases are shared with TRBD1. The germline V gene encodes CDR1 SGHAT and CDR2 FQDESV (reference sequence). The CDR3 is made up of 15 amino acids. V gave up 5 bases and J gave up 4 bases; unmatched junction bases: 7. The CDR3 reads CASSTTGQGTETQYF. As DNA, the CDR3 is TGTGCCAGCAGCACCACGGGACAGGGGACAGAGACCCAGTACTTC.

This sequence joins TRBV2 and TRBJ1-4; no firm D call. Germline assignment: CDR1 SNHLY and CDR2 FYNNEI. V was pared by 3 bases and J by 8 bases, with 16 bases between. The CDR3 has 15 residues. The CDR3 reads CASSDYVGWFEKLFF. The CDR3 bases are TGTGCCAGCAGTGATTACGTAGGGTGGTTCGAAAAACTGTTTTTT.

The V and J genes are TRBV28 and TRBJ2-5; D is uncertain. The CDR3 runs to 13 residues. Trimming removed 5 bases from V and 1 base from J, with 8 bases in between. Germline CDR1 is MDHEN and CDR2 is SYDVKM. The CDR3 DNA is TGTGCCAGCAGTAAACAGATCCAAGAGACCCAGTACTTC. Its translation: CASSKQIQETQYF. The entire variable domain, with the rest obtained from reference TRBV28 and TRBJ2-5, is as follows: DVKVTQSSRYLVKRTGEKVFLECVQDMDHENMFWYRQDPGLGLRLIYFSYDVKMKEKGDIPEGYSVSREKKERFSLILESASTNQTSMYLCASSKQIQETQYFGPGTRLLVL.

The chain uses TRBV5-1 and TRBJ1-1; D gene unclear. This CDR3 region has 14 residues. Trimming shortened V by 4 bases and J by 5 bases, and 15 bases separated the two germline ends. CDR1 is SGHRS and CDR2 is YFSETQ in the germline V gene. CDR3 bases: TGCGCCAGCAGCGGGAACCTCCAAGGAACTGAAGCTTTCTTT. Amino acid sequence: CASSGNLQGTEAFF.

In regard to this clone: The junction departs from germline at one end; a sequencing error may be responsible. This chain joins TRBV11-1 and TRBJ2-4; TRBD1 matches at 7 bases. Looked up from germline, CDR1 is SGHAT and CDR2 is FQDESV (reference sequence). The CDR3 covers 17 residues. The CDR3 loop reads CASSLDDRVVAKNIRYF. The CDR3 nucleotides read TGTGCCAGCAGCTTAGACGACAGGGTTGTTGCCAAAAACATTCGGTACTTC.

On this clone: One end of the junction varies from germline; a read error may be responsible. CDR3 sequence (DNA): TGTGCCAGCAGTTTATCTCCAGACAGGGCTTTCTCTATGGATTTT. It yields the protein CASSLSPDRAFSMDF. J is TRBJ1-3 and V is TRBV28, with 7 bases matching TRBD1. Germline assignment: CDR1 MDHEN and CDR2 SYDVKM. CDR3 length: 15 amino acids.

The rearrangement joins TRBV6-1 to TRBJ2-7, with D tentatively TRBD1 or TRBD2 (5 bases each). With 5 bases removed from V and 0 bases from J, the gap between germline ends came to 14 bases. The CDR3 length is 15 residues. Germline V gene lookup returns CDR1 MNHNS and CDR2 SASEGT. The CDR3 DNA reads TGTGCCAGCAGTCATGGGACCCTCGACTCCTACGAGCAGTACTTC. Translation: CASSHGTLDSYEQYF.

J is TRBJ1-1 and V is TRBV19; TRBD1 is a possible D gene (6 bases). Germline assignment: CDR1 LNHDA and CDR2 SQIVND (reference sequence). Trimming stripped 3 bases from V and 5 bases from J, with 13 bases between. There are 14 residues in the CDR3. This CDR3 reads CASSIGGAVTEAFF. CDR3 coding DNA: TGTGCCAGTAGTATTGGGGGGGCCGTAACTGAAGCTTTCTTT.

The gene calls are TRBV6-5 and TRBJ2-5; D is possibly TRBD1 (6 bases). CDR1 and CDR2 from the germline V gene are MNHEY and SVGAGI. V lost 2 bases to trimming and J lost 2 bases, with 9 bases between them. This CDR3 comprises 14 residues. This chain's CDR3 is CASSYGQLQETQYF. CDR3 coding DNA: TGTGCCAGCAGTTACGGACAGCTTCAAGAGACCCAGTACTTC.

This chain links TRBV19 with TRBJ2-2; D unresolved. Deletions cut 5 bases from V and 4 bases from J, with 11 bases between. Germline V CDR1 and CDR2: LNHDA, SQIVND (reference sequence). The CDR3 has 14 residues. The CDR3 coding sequence is TGTGCCAGTAGTGTTGGGCCGATCACCGGGGAGCTGTTTTTT. It translates to CASSVGPITGELFF.

The V call is TRBV11-2, the J call TRBJ1-5; D gene ambiguous. V was trimmed by 4 bases and J by 5 bases, leaving 9 bases between them. Germline CDR1 and CDR2: SGHAT and FQNNGV. The length of the CDR3 is 13 residues. This CDR3 reads CASSSDRDQPQHF. The CDR3 nucleotides are TGTGCCAGCAGCTCGGACCGGGATCAGCCCCAGCATTTT.

The chain has TRBV11-2 and TRBJ2-1; the match to TRBD2 covers 9 bases. This CDR3 has 14 amino acids. Per the germline V gene, CDR1 is SGHAT and CDR2 is FQNNGV. The ends lost 3 bases at V and 5 bases at J; junction bases unmatched: 2. CDR3: CASSLTSGNNEQFF. CDR3 nucleotides: TGTGCCAGCAGCTTGACTAGCGGCAACAATGAGCAGTTCTTC.

The rearrangement joins TRBV7-9 to TRBJ2-2; the match to TRBD2 covers 14 bases. The CDR3 spans 18 residues. Trimming cost V 2 bases and J 4 bases; bases outside gene matches: 6. Per the germline V gene, CDR1 is SEHNR and CDR2 is FQNEAQ (reference sequence). This chain's CDR3 is CASSLRLAGGPGTGELFF. CDR3 DNA sequence: TGTGCCAGCAGCTTACGACTAGCGGGAGGGCCCGGCACCGGGGAGCTGTTTTTT.

V is TRBV4-2 and J is TRBJ1-1; D is unclear. CDR1 LGHNA and CDR2 YNFKEQ come from the germline V gene. V lost 3 bases and J 1 base, leaving 9 bases between the germline ends. The CDR3 extends over 14 amino acids. The chain's CDR3 is CASSHSDKNTEAFF. In nucleotides, the CDR3 is TGTGCCAGCAGCCATTCCGACAAGAACACTGAAGCTTTCTTT.

The rearrangement uses TRBV9 and TRBJ2-1, with 11 positions matching TRBD2. The CDR3 length is 16 residues. V was clipped by 0 bases and J by 8 bases; unmatched bases: 7. CDR1 SGDLS and CDR2 YYNGEE come from the germline V gene. The CDR3 DNA sequence: TGTGCCAGCAGCGTAGGGCTAGCGGGAGGTTATTATGAGCAGTTCTTC. It translates to CASSVGLAGGYYEQFF. The variable domain in full, completed from reference TRBV9 and TRBJ2-1, reads DSGVTQTPKHLITATGQRVTLRCSPRSGDLSVYWYQQSLDQGLQFLIQYYNGEERAKGNILERFSAQQFPDLHSELNLSSLELGDSALYFCASSVGLAGGYYEQFFGPGTRLTVL.

V gene TRBV23-1 combines with J gene TRBJ2-7, with D possibly TRBD1 on 5 matching bases. TRBV23-1 is an open reading frame whose function is uncertain. The V and J ends lost 6 bases and 2 bases respectively, with 11 bases between them. This CDR3 comprises 13 residues. CDR3 nucleotides: TGCGCCAGCAGATTGACAGTTACCTACGAGCAGTACTTC. Its translation is CASRLTVTYEQYF.

This chain uses TRBV27 with TRBJ1-4; D uncertain. V lost 6 bases, J lost 7 bases, and 15 bases lay in between. This CDR3 has 14 residues. CDR1 and CDR2 from the germline V gene are MNHEY and SMNVEV (reference sequence). The CDR3 is CASRWSGMGEKLFF. The CDR3 DNA reads TGTGCCAGCAGGTGGTCGGGAATGGGTGAAAAACTGTTTTTT.

The chain links TRBV7-2 to TRBJ2-7; 11 bases align to TRBD2. This CDR3 is built from 15 residues. Trimming cost V 5 bases and J 2 bases; bases outside gene matches: 5. The germline CDR1 and CDR2 sequences are SGHTA and FQGNSA. This CDR3 is CASSMGLAATYEQYF. In DNA, the CDR3 is TGTGCCAGCAGCATGGGACTAGCGGCTACCTACGAGCAGTACTTC.

The genes are TRBV6-5 and TRBJ2-3; a possible D gene is TRBD1 (5 bases). Germline V gives CDR1 MNHEY, CDR2 SVGAGI. V lost 10 bases, J lost 0 bases, and 11 bases lay in between. This CDR3 comprises 13 residues. CDR3 in amino acids: CAIAPGSTDTQYF. The CDR3 DNA reads TGTGCCATCGCCCCAGGGAGCACAGATACGCAGTATTTT.

The V call is TRBV19, the J call TRBJ2-7; D is possibly TRBD2 (5 bases). In germline, CDR1 is LNHDA, CDR2 SQIVND (reference sequence). The V and J ends lost 6 bases and 0 bases respectively, with 9 bases between them. The CDR3 loop spans 13 amino acids. The CDR3 bases are TGTGCCAGTAGGGAGGCCAGCTCCTACGAGCAGTACTTC. Protein sequence: CASREASSYEQYF.

The rearrangement joins TRBV6-5 to TRBJ1-1, with D possibly being TRBD1 (5 bases). V was clipped by 0 bases and J by 5 bases, with 13 bases between them. The CDR3 totals 15 residues. Germline V CDR1 and CDR2: MNHEY, SVGAGI. The DNA for the CDR3 is TGTGCCAGCAGTTACTCGCAGGGAAGGGGTACTGAAGCTTTCTTT. Amino acid sequence: CASSYSQGRGTEAFF.